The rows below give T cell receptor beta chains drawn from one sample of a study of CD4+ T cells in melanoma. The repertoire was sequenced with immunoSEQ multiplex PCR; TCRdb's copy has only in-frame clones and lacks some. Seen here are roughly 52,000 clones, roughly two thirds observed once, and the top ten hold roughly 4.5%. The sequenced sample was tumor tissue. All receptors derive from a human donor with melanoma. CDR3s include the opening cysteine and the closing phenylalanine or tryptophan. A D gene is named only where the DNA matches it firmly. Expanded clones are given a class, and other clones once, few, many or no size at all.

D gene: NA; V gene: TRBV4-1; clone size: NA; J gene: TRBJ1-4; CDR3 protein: CASSGQNTEKLFF; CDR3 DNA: TGCGCCAGCTCGGGACAAAATACTGAAAAACTGTTTTTT
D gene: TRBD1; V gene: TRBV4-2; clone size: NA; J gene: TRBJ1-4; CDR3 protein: CASSQADRANEKLFF; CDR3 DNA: TGTGCCAGCAGCCAAGCGGACAGGGCGAATGAAAAACTGTTTTTT
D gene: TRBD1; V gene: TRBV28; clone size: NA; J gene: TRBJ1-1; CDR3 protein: CARGDRENTEAFF; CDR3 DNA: TGTGCCAGGGGAGACAGGGAGAACACTGAAGCTTTCTTT
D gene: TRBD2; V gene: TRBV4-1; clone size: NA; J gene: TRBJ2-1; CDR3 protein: CASSQERGRGNEQFF; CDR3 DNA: TGCGCCAGCAGCCAAGAGAGAGGGAGGGGCAATGAGCAGTTCTTC
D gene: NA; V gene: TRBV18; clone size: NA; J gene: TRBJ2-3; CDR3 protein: CASSPWDTQYF; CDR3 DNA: TGTGCCAGCTCACCGTGGGATACGCAGTATTTT
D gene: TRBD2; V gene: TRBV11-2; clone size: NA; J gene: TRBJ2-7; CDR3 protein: CASSLGLAASSYEQYF; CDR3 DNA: TGTGCCAGCAGCTTGGGACTAGCGGCGAGCTCCTACGAGCAGTACTTC
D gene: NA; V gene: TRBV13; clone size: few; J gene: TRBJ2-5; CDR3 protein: CASSFERGETQYF; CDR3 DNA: TGTGCCAGCAGCTTTGAAAGGGGGGAGACCCAGTACTTC
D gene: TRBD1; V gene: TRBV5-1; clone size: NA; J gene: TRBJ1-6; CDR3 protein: CASSGADRGNSPLHF; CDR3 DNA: TGCGCCAGCAGCGGAGCTGACAGGGGTAATTCACCCCTCCACTTT
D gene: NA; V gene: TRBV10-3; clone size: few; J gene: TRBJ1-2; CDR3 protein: CAISDPTGKAYYGYTF; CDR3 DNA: TGTGCCATCAGTGATCCCACAGGGAAGGCTTACTATGGCTACACCTTC
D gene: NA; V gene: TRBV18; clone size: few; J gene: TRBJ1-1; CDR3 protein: CASSVRAGGTEAFF; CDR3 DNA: TGTGCCAGCTCAGTGAGAGCCGGAGGCACTGAAGCTTTCTTT
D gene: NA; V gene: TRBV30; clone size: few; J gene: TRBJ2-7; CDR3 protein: CAWTNSYEQYF; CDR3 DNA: TGTGCCTGGACCAATTCCTACGAGCAGTACTTC
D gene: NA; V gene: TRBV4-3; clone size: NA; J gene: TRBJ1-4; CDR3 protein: CASSQDLDWGLRTKFF; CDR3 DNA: TGCGCCAGCAGCCAAGATCTCGATTGGGGACTTCGGACGAAATTTTTT
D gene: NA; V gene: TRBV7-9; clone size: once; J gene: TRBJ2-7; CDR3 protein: CAEPTQAGQGEQYF; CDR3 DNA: TGTGCCGAACCAACGCAGGCAGGGCAAGGAGAGCAGTACTTC
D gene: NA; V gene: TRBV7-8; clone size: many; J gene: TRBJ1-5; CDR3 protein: CASSLRKPTLRGNQPQHF; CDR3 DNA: TGTGCCAGCAGCTTAAGGAAGCCGACCCTCAGGGGCAATCAGCCCCAGCATTTT
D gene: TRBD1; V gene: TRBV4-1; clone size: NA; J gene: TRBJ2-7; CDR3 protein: CASSQGQGAYEQYF; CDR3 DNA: TGCGCCAGCAGCCAAGGGCAGGGGGCCTACGAGCAGTACTTC
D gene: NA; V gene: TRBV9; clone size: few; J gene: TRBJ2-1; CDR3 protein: CASSGKQGVFYNEQFF; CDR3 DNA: TGTGCCAGCAGCGGGAAACAGGGAGTGTTTTACAATGAGCAGTTCTTC
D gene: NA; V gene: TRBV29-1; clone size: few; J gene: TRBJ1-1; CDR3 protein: CSVVPGVTEAFF; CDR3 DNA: TGCAGCGTTGTTCCGGGGGTAACTGAAGCTTTCTTT
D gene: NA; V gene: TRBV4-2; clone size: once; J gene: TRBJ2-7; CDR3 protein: CASSHQPRDEQYF; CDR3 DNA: TGTGCCAGCAGCCACCAGCCCAGGGACGAGCAGTACTTC
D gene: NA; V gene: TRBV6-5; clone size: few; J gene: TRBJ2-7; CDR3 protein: CASSINRDGSYEQYF; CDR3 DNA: TGTGCCAGCAGTATCAACCGGGACGGGTCCTACGAGCAGTACTTC
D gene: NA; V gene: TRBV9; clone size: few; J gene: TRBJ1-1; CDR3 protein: CASSVGLGQGLRDTEAFF; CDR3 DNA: TGTGCCAGCAGCGTAGGTCTGGGGCAGGGGCTTAGGGACACTGAAGCTTTCTTT
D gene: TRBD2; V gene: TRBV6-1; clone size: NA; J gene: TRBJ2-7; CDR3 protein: CASSELASGNEQYF; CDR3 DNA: TGTGCCAGCAGTGAACTAGCTAGCGGAAACGAGCAGTACTTC
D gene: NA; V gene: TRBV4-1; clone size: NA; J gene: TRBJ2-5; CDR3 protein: CASSQGAQGLQETQYF; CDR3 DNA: TGCGCCAGCAGCCAAGGGGCGCAAGGCCTACAAGAGACCCAGTACTTC
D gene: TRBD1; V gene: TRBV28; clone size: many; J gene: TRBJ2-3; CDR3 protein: CASSLWDRGLGDTQYF; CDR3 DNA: TGTGCCAGCAGTTTATGGGACAGGGGGCTCGGAGATACGCAGTATTTT
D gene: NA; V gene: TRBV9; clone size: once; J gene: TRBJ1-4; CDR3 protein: CASSVAPDTTNEKLFF; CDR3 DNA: TGTGCCAGCAGCGTAGCTCCAGATACAACTAATGAAAAACTGTTTTTT
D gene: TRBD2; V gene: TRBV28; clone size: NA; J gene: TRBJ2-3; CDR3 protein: CASRSGGTDTQYF; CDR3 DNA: TGTGCCAGTAGGAGCGGGGGCACAGATACGCAGTATTTT
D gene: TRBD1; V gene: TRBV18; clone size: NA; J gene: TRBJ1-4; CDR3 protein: CASSGTGSALGEKLFF; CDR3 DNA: TGTGCCAGCTCGGGGACAGGGTCGGCCCTCGGGGAAAAACTGTTTTTT
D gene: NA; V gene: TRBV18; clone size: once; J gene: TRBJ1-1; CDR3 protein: CASSPTQNTEAFF; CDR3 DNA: TGTGCCAGCTCACCTACTCAGAACACTGAAGCTTTCTTT
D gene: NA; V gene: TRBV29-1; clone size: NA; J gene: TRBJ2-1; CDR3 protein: CSVEDTVKTEQFF; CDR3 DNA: TGCAGCGTTGAAGACACAGTGAAAACTGAGCAGTTCTTC
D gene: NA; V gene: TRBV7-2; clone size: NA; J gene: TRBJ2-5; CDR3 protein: CASSSWGPSGETQYF; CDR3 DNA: TGTGCCAGCAGCTCTTGGGGTCCCTCGGGAGAGACCCAGTACTTC
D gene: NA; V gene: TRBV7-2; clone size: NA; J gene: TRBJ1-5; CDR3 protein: CASSKRASNQPQHF; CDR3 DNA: TGTGCCAGCAGCAAAAGGGCTAGCAATCAGCCCCAGCATTTT
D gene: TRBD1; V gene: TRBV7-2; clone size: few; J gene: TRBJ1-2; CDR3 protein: CASTLPAQEGADYGYTF; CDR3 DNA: TGTGCCAGCACCTTACCCGCCCAGGAGGGGGCTGACTATGGCTACACCTTC
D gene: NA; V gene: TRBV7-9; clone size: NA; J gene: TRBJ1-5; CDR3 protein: CASSPGPGQSNQPQHF; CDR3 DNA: TGTGCCAGCAGCCCAGGGCCCGGACAGAGCAATCAGCCCCAGCATTTT
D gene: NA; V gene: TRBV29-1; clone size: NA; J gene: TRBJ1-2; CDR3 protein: CSVEDRGSGGNYGYTF; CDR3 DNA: TGCAGCGTTGAAGATCGGGGGAGTGGTGGTAACTATGGCTACACCTTC
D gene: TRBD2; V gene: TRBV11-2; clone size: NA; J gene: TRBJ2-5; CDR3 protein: CASSLTLAGGETQYF; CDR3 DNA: TGTGCCAGCAGCCTAACCTTAGCGGGGGGGGAGACCCAGTACTTC
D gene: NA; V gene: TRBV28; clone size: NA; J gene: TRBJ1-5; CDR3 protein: CASSLEGIAYSNQPQHF; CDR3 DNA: TGTGCCAGCAGTTTAGAGGGTATCGCGTATAGCAATCAGCCCCAGCATTTT
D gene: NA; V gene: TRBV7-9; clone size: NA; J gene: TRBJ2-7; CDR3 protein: CASSLVDGPRYEQYF; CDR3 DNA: TGTGCCAGCAGCTTAGTTGACGGCCCCCGCTACGAGCAGTACTTC
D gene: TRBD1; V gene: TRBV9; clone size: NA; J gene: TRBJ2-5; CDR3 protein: CASTRTGSETQYF; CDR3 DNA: TGTGCCAGCACCAGGACAGGGAGCGAGACCCAGTACTTC
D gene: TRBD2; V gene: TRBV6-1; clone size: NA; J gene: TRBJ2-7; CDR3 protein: CASSEVGAGASYEQYF; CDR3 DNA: TGTGCCAGCAGTGAAGTCGGAGCGGGGGCCTCCTACGAGCAGTACTTC
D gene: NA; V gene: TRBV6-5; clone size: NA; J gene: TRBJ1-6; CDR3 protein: CASRTGYSPLHF; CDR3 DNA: TGTGCCAGCAGGACAGGTTACTCACCCCTCCACTTT
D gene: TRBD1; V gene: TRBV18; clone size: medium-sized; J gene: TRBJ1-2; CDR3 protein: CASSTQGADYGYTF; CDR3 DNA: TGTGCCAGCTCCACACAGGGGGCAGACTATGGCTACACCTTC
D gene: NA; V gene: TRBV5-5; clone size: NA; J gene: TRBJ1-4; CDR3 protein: CASSLGRESTNEKLFF; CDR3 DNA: TGTGCCAGCAGCTTGGGCAGGGAATCAACTAATGAAAAACTGTTTTTT
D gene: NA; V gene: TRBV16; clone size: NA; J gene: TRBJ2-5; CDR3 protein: CASSQFGPEETQYF; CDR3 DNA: TGTGCCAGCAGCCAATTCGGCCCAGAAGAGACCCAGTACTTC
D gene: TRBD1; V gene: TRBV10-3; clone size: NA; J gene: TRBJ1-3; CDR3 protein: CAIRGRDSSGNTIYF; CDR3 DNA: TGTGCCATCAGGGGACGGGACAGCTCTGGAAACACCATATATTTT
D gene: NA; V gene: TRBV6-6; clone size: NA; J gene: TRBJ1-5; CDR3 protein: CASSYVGEAQPQHF; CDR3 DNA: TGTGCCAGCAGTTACGTGGGGGAAGCTCAGCCCCAGCATTTT
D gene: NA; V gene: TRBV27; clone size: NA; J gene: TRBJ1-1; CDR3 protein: CASSLYVGTEAFF; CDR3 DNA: TGTGCCAGCAGTTTATATGTAGGCACTGAAGCTTTCTTT
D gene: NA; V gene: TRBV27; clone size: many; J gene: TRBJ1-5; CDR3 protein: CASSLSGRSFNQPQHF; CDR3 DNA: TGTGCCAGCAGTTTATCGGGACGGTCTTTTAATCAGCCCCAGCATTTT
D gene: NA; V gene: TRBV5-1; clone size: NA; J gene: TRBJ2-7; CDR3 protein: CASSLGAGTYEQYF; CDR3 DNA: TGCGCCAGCAGCTTGGGGGCAGGGACCTACGAGCAGTACTTC
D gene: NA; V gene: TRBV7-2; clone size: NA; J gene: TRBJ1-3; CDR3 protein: CASSLGPGRENTIYF; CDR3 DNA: TGTGCCAGCAGCTTAGGGCCTGGGAGGGAAAACACCATATATTTT
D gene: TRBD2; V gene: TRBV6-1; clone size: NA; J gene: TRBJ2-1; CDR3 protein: CASSEGRGAYNEQFF; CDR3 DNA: TGTGCCAGCAGTGAAGGGCGGGGGGCCTACAATGAGCAGTTCTTC